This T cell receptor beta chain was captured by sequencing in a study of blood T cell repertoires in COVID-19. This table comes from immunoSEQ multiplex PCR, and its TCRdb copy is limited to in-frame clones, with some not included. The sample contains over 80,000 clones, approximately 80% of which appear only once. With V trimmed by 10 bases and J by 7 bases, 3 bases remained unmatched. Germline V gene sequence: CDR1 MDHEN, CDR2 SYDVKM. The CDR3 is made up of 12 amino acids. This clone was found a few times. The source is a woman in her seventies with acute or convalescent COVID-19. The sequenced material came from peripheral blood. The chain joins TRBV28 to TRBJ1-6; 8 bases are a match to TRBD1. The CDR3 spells CATGTGNSPLHF. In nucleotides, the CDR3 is TGTGCCACGGGGACAGGAAATTCACCCCTCCACTTT.